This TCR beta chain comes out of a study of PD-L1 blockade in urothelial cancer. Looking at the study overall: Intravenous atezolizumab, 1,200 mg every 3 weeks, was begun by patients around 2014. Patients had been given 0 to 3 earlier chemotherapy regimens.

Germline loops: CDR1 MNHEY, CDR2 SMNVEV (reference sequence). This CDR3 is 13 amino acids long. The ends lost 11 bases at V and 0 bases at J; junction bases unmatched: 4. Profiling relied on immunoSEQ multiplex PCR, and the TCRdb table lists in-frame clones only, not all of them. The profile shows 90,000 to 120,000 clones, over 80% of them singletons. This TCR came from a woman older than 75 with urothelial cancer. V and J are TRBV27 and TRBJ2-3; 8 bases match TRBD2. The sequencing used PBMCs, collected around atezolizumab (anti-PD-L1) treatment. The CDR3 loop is CAVGGGSTDTQYF. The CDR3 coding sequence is TGTGCCGTCGGGGGGGGGAGCACAGATACGCAGTATTTT.